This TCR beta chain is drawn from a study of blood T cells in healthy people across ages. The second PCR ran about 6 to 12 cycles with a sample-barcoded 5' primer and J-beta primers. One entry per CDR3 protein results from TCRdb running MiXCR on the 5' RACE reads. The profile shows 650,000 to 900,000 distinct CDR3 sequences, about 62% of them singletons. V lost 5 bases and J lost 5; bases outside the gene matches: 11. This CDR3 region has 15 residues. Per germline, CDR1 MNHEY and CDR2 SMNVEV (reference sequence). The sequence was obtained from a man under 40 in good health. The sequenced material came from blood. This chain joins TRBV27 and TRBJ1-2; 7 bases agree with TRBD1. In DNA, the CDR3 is TGTGCCAGCAGTCCCGGAGAGGGGGCAGGGTATGGCTACACCTTC. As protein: CASSPGEGAGYGYTF.